This TCR beta chain was captured by sequencing in a study of cytomegalovirus exposure and HLA in healthy donors. Regarding the study as a whole: The authors enumerated over 150 TCR beta chains as linked to cytomegalovirus.

Comments on this clone: The antigen remains undetermined. Other DNA variants within this sample encode the same CDR3.

TCRdb keeps only in-frame clones here, not all; method: immunoSEQ multiplex PCR. The sample consists of some 180,000 clones, about nine tenths of them appearing once. V was clipped by 2 bases and J by 4 bases, with 4 bases between them. CDR1 and CDR2 (germline): SEHNR, FQNEAQ (reference sequence). This CDR3 has 12 residues. The clonotype was recovered from a man aged 25 to 45 in good health and CMV-seropositive. The rearrangement uses TRBV7-9 and TRBJ2-3, with D uncertain. Sequencing was carried out using PBMCs. The CDR3 sequence: CASSLLSDTQYF. In DNA form, the CDR3 reads TGTGCCAGCAGCTTACTGTCAGATACGCAGTATTTT.